The source of this T cell receptor (beta chain) is a study of blood T cell repertoires in COVID-19. As for the study in general: Samples representing acute and convalescent COVID-19 were sourced from the United States, Italy and Spain. Sources were T cells, B-cell-depleted T cells, or PBMCs; the material itself was cDNA or gDNA.

Authors' methods: How many nucleated cells were present was estimated from reference gene primer amplification. The repertoire was sequenced with immunoSEQ multiplex PCR; TCRdb's copy has only in-frame clones and lacks some. The D gene and trimming were derived from the DNA, and the V and J assignments and clone size from that table. This sample carries over 200,000 clones, roughly 87% of them seen once, and the ten largest clones take 1.9%. The CDR3 length is 13 residues. V was shortened by 4 bases and J by 1 base, with 8 bases between the two germline ends. The V gene's germline CDR1 is SGHDT and CDR2 YYEEEE.

Sequencing input: peripheral blood. V and J are TRBV5-6 and TRBJ1-1; D gene uncertain. The TCR was taken from a man aged 40-55 years with active or convalescent COVID-19. CDR3 in DNA: TGTGCCAGCAGCCTGACGGGGAACACTGAAGCTTTCTTT. Translated, it gives CASSLTGNTEAFF.